This entry lists 13 T cell receptor beta chains sequenced from one sample in a study of regulatory T cells in long-lasting Graves disease. Researchers made TCR beta libraries by using iRepertoire HTBI primers and running Arm-PCR on CDR3 regions. Via MiXCR, TCRdb re-called the multiplex PCR reads, giving one row per CDR3 protein. This sample has hundreds of thousands of distinct CDR3 sequences, with 9.5% to 15% found just once. Time point: newly diagnosed GD, antithyroid drugs for less than 3 months. Isolated PBMC RNA provided the starting material for the TCR library. In addition, the sample was reused for a study of T cells in Graves' hyperthyroidism and ophthalmopathy.

The input for sequencing was peripheral blood mononuclear cells (PBMCs), taken at new diagnosis, from a patient treated with antithyroid drugs. The receptors originated from a woman in her 30s with Graves disease.

This clonotype has at least ten counts. This sequence joins TRBV2 and TRBJ1-5; unclear D gene. Germline V gene lookup returns CDR1 SNHLY and CDR2 FYNNEI. The CDR3 extends over 13 amino acids. V lost 6 bases and J lost 3, with 9 bases in between. The chain's CDR3 is CASSLTSNQPQHF. DNA of the CDR3: TGTGCCAGCAGCTTGACTTCCAATCAGCCCCAGCATTTT.

This clonotype was found many times. The chain links TRBV29-1 to TRBJ2-1; D gene unclear. Germline CDR1 and CDR2: SQVTM and ANQGSEA. The CDR3 has 14 residues. V was shortened by 5 bases and J by 1 base, with 12 bases between the two germline ends. CDR3 in amino acids: CSVTIRSSYNEQFF. The CDR3 DNA follows: TGCAGCGTTACCATACGGAGTTCCTACAATGAGCAGTTCTTC.

This clonotype was seen at least ten times. This chain connects TRBV6-2 or TRBV6-3 to TRBJ2-1; D assignment may be TRBD1 or TRBD2 (6 bases each). CDR1 and CDR2 from the germline V gene are MNHEY and SVGEGT. The V end was cut by 5 bases, the J end by 6 bases, with 26 bases between. The length of the CDR3 is 18 residues. CDR3 in amino acids: CASSEGGPSRRAGNEQFF. The CDR3 bases are TGTGCCAGCAGTGAAGGGGGGCCTTCAAGGCGGGCGGGCAATGAGCAGTTCTTC.

This clonotype turned up a few times. The genes are TRBV6-1 and TRBJ2-7; D is possibly TRBD1 (5 bases). Germline V gene data show CDR1 as MNHNS and CDR2 as SASEGT. This CDR3 spans 14 amino acids. Deletions cut 6 bases from V and 1 base from J, with 13 bases between. The CDR3 sequence is CASSPGMLSYEQYF. CDR3 DNA: TGTGCCAGCAGCCCAGGGATGTTATCCTACGAGCAGTACTTC.

This clonotype was detected only a few times. This chain uses TRBV7-6 with TRBJ2-7, with a weak D call TRBD2 (5 bases). The V gene lost 3 bases and the J gene lost 5 bases, with 20 bases spanning the gap. CDR3 length equals 16 residues. Looked up from germline, CDR1 is SGHVS and CDR2 is FNYEAQ. Here the CDR3 DNA reads TGTGCCAGCAGCTTGGTCGCGGGCCTGGATGGCGACGAGCAGTACTTC. This codes for CASSLVAGLDGDEQYF.

This clonotype was seen repeatedly, ten times or more. The chain carries TRBV7-3 and TRBJ1-1; 7 bases fit TRBD1. The germline V gene has CDR1 SGHTA and CDR2 FQGTGA. V shed 6 bases and J 2 bases; nucleotides not matched to a gene: 6. The CDR3 totals 14 residues. The CDR3 nucleotides read TGTGCCAGCAGACGGGACAGTACAAACACTGAAGCTTTCTTT. Translation: CASRRDSTNTEAFF.

The chain carries TRBV7-8 and TRBJ2-1; tentative D call: TRBD1 (5 bases). V lost 1 base to trimming and J lost 6 bases, with 7 bases between them. Germline V gives CDR1 SGHVS, CDR2 FQNEAQ. The length of the CDR3 is 13 residues. The CDR3 DNA follows: TGTGCCAGCAGCTTAGGACAGCGCAATGAGCAGTTCTTC. This translates into CASSLGQRNEQFF. Variable domain in full (rest from reference TRBV7-8 and TRBJ2-1): GAGVSQSPRYKVAKRGQDVALRCDPISGHVSLFWYQQALGQGPEFLTYFQNEAQLDKSGLPSDRFFAERPEGSVSTLKIQRTQQEDSAVYLCASSLGQRNEQFFGPGTRLTVL.

The chain has TRBV19 and TRBJ2-2; the D is unclear. Germline V lookup: CDR1 LNHDA, CDR2 SQIVND (reference sequence). Trimming took off 4 bases at V and 6 bases at J, with 9 bases between the two ends. CDR3 length: 13 residues. This CDR3 is CASSNRNPGELFF. DNA of the CDR3: TGTGCCAGTAGTAACCGAAATCCCGGGGAGCTGTTTTTT.

The table lists this clonotype with a few counts. The chain carries TRBV29-1 and TRBJ1-1, with TRBD1 matching 8 bases. V shed 7 bases, J shed 5 bases, and the junction held 15 bases outside the gene matches. The CDR3 is made up of 15 amino acids. The germline V gene encodes CDR1 SQVTM and CDR2 ANQGSEA. CDR3 in DNA: TGCAGCGCCCAGGGGCCAGGGGGCCTGATGACTGAAGCTTTCTTT. Its translation: CSAQGPGGLMTEAFF.

Details on this clonotype: Given a much more abundant clone one base away, this may be a read error. This chain connects TRBV11-3 to TRBJ2-7; perhaps TRBD2 as D (5 bases). Germline V gene lookup returns CDR1 SGHNT and CDR2 YENEEA. The CDR3 spans 15 residues. The DNA of the CDR3 is TGTGCCAGCAGCTTAGATTGGCGAGGAGGCTACGAGCCGTACTTC. Translated, it gives CASSLDWRGGYEPYF.

This clonotype was found many times. J is TRBJ2-3 and V is TRBV7-2, with D unclear. The CDR3 is 13 amino acids. Per the germline V gene, CDR1 is SGHTA and CDR2 is FQGNSA. The germline V and J ends were trimmed by 5 bases and 2 bases, with 8 bases remaining between them. CDR3 loop: CASSHGLTDTQYF. The DNA of the CDR3 is TGTGCCAGCAGCCACGGGCTCACAGATACGCAGTATTTT. Full variable domain (remainder filled in from reference TRBV7-2 and TRBJ2-3): GAGVSQSPSNKVTEKGKDVELRCDPISGHTALYWYRQSLGQGLEFLIYFQGNSAPDKSGLPSDRFSAERTGGSVSTLTIQRTQQEDSAVYLCASSHGLTDTQYFGPGTRLTVL.

This clonotype was seen a few times. A read error is possible here, since a much larger clone lies one base away. The conserved final phenylalanine or tryptophan is absent from the CDR3, which likely points to a read error. The chain couples TRBV2 to TRBJ1-2; 9 nucleotides align to TRBD1. Unmatched junction bases numbered 11, after V lost 7 bases and J lost 5 bases. Germline-derived CDR1 and CDR2 are SNHLY and FYNNEI. CDR3 length: 15 residues. The CDR3 DNA follows: TGTGCCAGCATGAAAACGGGACAGGGCTTTTATGGCTACACCGTC. Protein product: CASMKTGQGFYGYTV.

This chain links TRBV7-9 with TRBJ2-7; 7 nucleotides agree with TRBD2. The CDR3 is 16 residues long. The J segment lost 3 bases and the V segment lost 5 bases, leaving 13 bases of the junction unmatched. The germline gives CDR1 SEHNR, CDR2 FQNEAQ (reference sequence). The CDR3 loop is CASSPRPGLLLYEQYF. The CDR3 region has the DNA TGTGCCAGCAGCCCCCGCCCGGGACTATTACTCTACGAGCAGTACTTC.